This T cell receptor beta chain was profiled in a study of identical twins. This clonotype came up many times. Trimming pared 6 bases from V and 1 base from J, leaving 8 bases between. Germline V gives CDR1 SGHTA, CDR2 FQGNSA. The CDR3 covers 13 residues. TCRdb re-derived calls from the 5' RACE reads in MiXCR, one entry per CDR3 protein. The sample includes 200,000 to 250,000 distinct CDR3 sequences, under 10% of them seen just once. These data were also reused for a study on yellow fever vaccine responses in identical twins.

The source of this sequence is a woman aged 18 to 35 in good health. The V gene is TRBV7-2, the J gene TRBJ2-3; D is unresolved. The specimen was memory (CD45RO+) T cells sorted from blood. CDR3 in amino acids: CASRGPGTDTQYF. CDR3 coding DNA: TGTGCCAGCAGGGGTCCGGGCACAGATACGCAGTATTTT.